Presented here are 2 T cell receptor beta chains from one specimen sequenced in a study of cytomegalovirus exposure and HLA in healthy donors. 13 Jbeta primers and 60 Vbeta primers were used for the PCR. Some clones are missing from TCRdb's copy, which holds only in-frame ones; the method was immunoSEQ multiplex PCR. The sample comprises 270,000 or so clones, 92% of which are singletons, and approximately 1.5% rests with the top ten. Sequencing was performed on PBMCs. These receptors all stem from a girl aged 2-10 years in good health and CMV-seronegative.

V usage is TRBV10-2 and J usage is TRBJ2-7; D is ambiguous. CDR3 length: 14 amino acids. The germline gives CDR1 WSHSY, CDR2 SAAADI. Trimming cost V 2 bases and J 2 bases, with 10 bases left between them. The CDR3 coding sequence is TGCGCCAGCAGTGAGATCCGTCCTACCTACGAGCAGTACTTC. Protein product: CASSEIRPTYEQYF.

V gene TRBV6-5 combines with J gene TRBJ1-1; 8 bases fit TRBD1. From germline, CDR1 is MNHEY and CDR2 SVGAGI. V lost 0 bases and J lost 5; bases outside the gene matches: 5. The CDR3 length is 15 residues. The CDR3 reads CASSYSRTGMTEAFF. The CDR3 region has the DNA TGTGCCAGCAGTTACTCGCGGACAGGGATGACTGAAGCTTTCTTT.